One sample yielded the 28 T cell receptor beta chains listed below, sequenced in a study of blood T cell repertoires in COVID-19. Profiling relied on immunoSEQ multiplex PCR, and the TCRdb table lists in-frame clones only, not all of them. The sample gives 40,000 to 65,000 clones, approximately 80% of which show up once; about 15% is in the top ten. The sequencing input was peripheral blood. The receptors derive from a human donor with active or convalescent COVID-19. The donor label of this sample is uncertain.

The chain employs TRBV24-1 and TRBJ1-2; no definite D call. The CDR3 length is 15 residues. The V gene lost 3 bases and the J gene lost 7 bases, with 17 bases spanning the gap. Germline V gene data show CDR1 as KGHDR and CDR2 as SFDVKD. CDR3: CATSDPRQGLLGYTF. As DNA, the CDR3 is TGTGCCACCAGTGATCCCCGACAAGGTCTCCTTGGCTACACCTTC.

The chain combines TRBV27 with TRBJ2-7; weak D call: TRBD2 (5 bases). The CDR3 spans 14 residues. V was pared by 4 bases and J by 4 bases, with 14 bases between. Per the germline V gene, CDR1 is MNHEY and CDR2 is SMNVEV (reference sequence). The CDR3 nucleotides read TGTGCCAGCAGTTATCGAGCGGAAAATTACGAGCAGTACTTC. Translating it yields CASSYRAENYEQYF.

The V gene is TRBV6-2 or TRBV6-3, the J gene TRBJ2-5; the match to TRBD2 covers 14 bases. Germline lookup yields CDR1 MNHEY and CDR2 SVGEGT. The CDR3 consists of 15 residues. V was pared by 4 bases and J by 5 bases, with 3 bases of the junction left unmatched. CDR3 DNA sequence: TGTGCCAGCAGTTCGGGACTAGCGGGAGTTGAGACCCAGTACTTC. It encodes CASSSGLAGVETQYF.

This clone was counted only a few times. The rearrangement links TRBV4-3 to TRBJ2-7; weak D call: TRBD2 (5 bases). CDR3 length: 14 amino acids. The germline gives CDR1 LGHNA, CDR2 YSLEER. The germline V and J ends were trimmed by 1 base and 0 bases, with 7 bases remaining between them. The CDR3 sequence: CASSQGSASYEQYF. The CDR3 DNA sequence: TGCGCCAGCAGCCAAGGTAGCGCCTCCTACGAGCAGTACTTC.

This chain joins TRBV28 and TRBJ2-3; D might be TRBD1 (6 bases). The germline V gene has CDR1 MDHEN and CDR2 SYDVKM. The CDR3 is 13 residues long. Between the trimmed V and J ends, which lost 10 bases and 2 bases, there was a span of 13 bases. The CDR3 nucleotides read TGTGCCACGACAGGTGGCATCACAGATACGCAGTATTTT. It specifies CATTGGITDTQYF.

This chain joins TRBV27 and TRBJ2-7, with 7 bases identical to TRBD1. CDR1 is MNHEY and CDR2 is SMNVEV in the germline V gene (reference sequence). V shed 7 bases, J shed 0 bases, and the junction held 12 bases outside the gene matches. The CDR3 has 16 residues. CDR3 in amino acids: CASTPDPGTASYEQYF. The CDR3 DNA follows: TGTGCCAGCACCCCAGACCCCGGGACAGCCTCCTACGAGCAGTACTTC.

This clone came up once. The V gene is TRBV7-6, the J gene TRBJ2-2, with D perhaps matching TRBD1 (6 bases). CDR1 is SGHVS and CDR2 is FNYEAQ in the germline V gene. The CDR3 is 13 residues long. Trimming stripped 8 bases from V and 9 bases from J, with 16 bases between. The CDR3 DNA reads as TGTGCCAGCGAGGACAGCTCCTCCCGGGAGCTGTTTTTT. It specifies CASEDSSSRELFF.

V and J are TRBV2 and TRBJ1-1, with TRBD1 as a possible D gene (5 bases). The V end was cut by 6 bases, the J end by 1 base, with 15 bases between. The CDR3 is 15 residues long. Germline V gives CDR1 SNHLY, CDR2 FYNNEI. The CDR3 spells CASSDAGQKNTEAFF. CDR3 DNA sequence: TGTGCCAGCAGCGACGCGGGGCAGAAGAACACTGAAGCTTTCTTT. Using reference TRBV2 and TRBJ1-1 for the parts outside the CDR3, the full variable domain is EPEVTQTPSHQVTQMGQEVILRCVPISNHLYFYWYRQILGQKVEFLVSFYNNEISEKSEIFDDQFSVERPDGSNFTLKIRSTKLEDSAMYFCASSDAGQKNTEAFFGQGTRLTVV.

The V gene is TRBV27, the J gene TRBJ2-7, with 8 nucleotides matching TRBD2. The junction had 12 bases not matched to a gene; V was cut back by 6 bases and J by 8 bases. The CDR3 has 14 residues. Looked up from germline, CDR1 is MNHEY and CDR2 is SMNVEV (reference sequence). The CDR3 loop reads CASRGGTSSTKQYF. In DNA form, the CDR3 reads TGTGCCAGCAGGGGCGGGACTAGTTCTACGAAGCAGTACTTC.

This chain links TRBV28 with TRBJ2-7, with 9 bases lining up with TRBD1. The ends lost 1 base at V and 2 bases at J; junction bases unmatched: 6. CDR3 length: 16 residues. Germline-derived CDR1 and CDR2 are MDHEN and SYDVKM. CDR3 DNA sequence: TGTGCCAGCAGTTTATCCCCGGGACAGGGCCCCTACGAGCAGTACTTC. Translated: CASSLSPGQGPYEQYF.

V and J are TRBV30 and TRBJ2-1; weak D call: TRBD1 (6 bases). Germline V gene sequence: CDR1 GTSNPN, CDR2 SVGIG (reference sequence). V lost 0 bases and J 5 bases, leaving 14 bases between the germline ends. CDR3 length: 15 amino acids. CDR3 residues: CAWSVRGRGDNEQFF. CDR3 DNA: TGTGCCTGGAGTGTAAGGGGGAGAGGGGACAATGAGCAGTTCTTC.

The chain joins TRBV19 to TRBJ2-1; 7 bases agree with TRBD2. CDR1 LNHDA and CDR2 SQIVND come from the germline V gene (reference sequence). This CDR3 is built from 15 residues. J was trimmed by 7 bases and V by 4 bases; bases with no gene match: 10. CDR3 coding DNA: TGTGCCAGTAGTAAAGGACTAGAGAGGGGTAATGAGCAGTTCTTC. This gives the protein CASSKGLERGNEQFF.

V usage is TRBV7-2 and J usage is TRBJ2-2, with D perhaps matching TRBD2 (6 bases). Trimming stripped 1 base from V and 4 bases from J, with 13 bases between. The CDR3 length is 16 residues. Germline V CDR1 and CDR2: SGHTA, FQGNSA. The CDR3 bases are TGTGCCAGCAGCTTAGAATTCGGGAGAGGCACCGGGGAGCTGTTTTTT. This codes for CASSLEFGRGTGELFF.

A single count supports this clone. The rearrangement joins TRBV14 to TRBJ2-1, with D perhaps TRBD2 (5 bases). V was pared by 0 bases and J by 3 bases, with 12 bases between. Looked up from germline, CDR1 is SGHDN and CDR2 is FVKESK. The CDR3 loop spans 16 amino acids. CDR3 DNA: TGTGCCAGCAGCCAAGATCTCGGGGTAAGCTACAATGAGCAGTTCTTC. Protein: CASSQDLGVSYNEQFF. Full variable domain (remainder filled in from reference TRBV14 and TRBJ2-1): EAGVTQFPSHSVIEKGQTVTLRCDPISGHDNLYWYRRVMGKEIKFLLHFVKESKQDESGMPNNRFLAERTGGTYSTLKVQPAELEDSGVYFCASSQDLGVSYNEQFFGPGTRLTVL.

The chain is built from TRBV11-3 and TRBJ2-3; unclear D gene. V gave up 2 bases and J gave up 2 bases, with 11 bases separating them. Germline values: CDR1 SGHNT, CDR2 YENEEA. This CDR3 is built from 15 residues. The CDR3 reads CASSLNSGSTDTQYF. In DNA form, the CDR3 reads TGTGCCAGCAGCTTAAACTCTGGTTCCACAGATACGCAGTATTTT.

The count of this clone is one. V gene TRBV9 combines with J gene TRBJ2-3; tentative D call: TRBD2 (5 bases). CDR1 and CDR2 from the germline V gene are SGDLS and YYNGEE. Trimming took off 0 bases at V and 3 bases at J, with 14 bases between the two ends. This CDR3 is built from 16 residues. The CDR3 DNA is TGTGCCAGCAGCGTAGTTTCGGGGAGCAGGACAGATACGCAGTATTTT. Its translation: CASSVVSGSRTDTQYF.

The genes are TRBV5-1 and TRBJ2-2; no clear D gene. Trimming shortened V by 4 bases and J by 2 bases, and 15 bases separated the two germline ends. The CDR3 sequence is 16 residues long. Germline assignment: CDR1 SGHRS and CDR2 YFSETQ. The CDR3, as DNA: TGCGCCAGCAGCACGCAAATCAGATTTAACACCGGGGAGCTGTTTTTT. Translating it yields CASSTQIRFNTGELFF.

Only one count was recorded for this clone. The chain uses TRBV11-2 and TRBJ2-3; TRBD1 agrees at 9 bases. Germline loops: CDR1 SGHAT, CDR2 FQNNGV. V lost 4 bases, J lost 5 bases, and 7 bases stayed unmatched. The CDR3 has 15 residues. The CDR3 DNA reads TGTGCCAGCAGCTCGACAGGGGGTTCAGGAGATACGCAGTATTTT. Translated: CASSSTGGSGDTQYF.

CDR3 in amino acids: CASSLRQGAGELFF. In DNA form, the CDR3 reads TGTGCCAGCAGCTTGAGGCAGGGTGCCGGGGAGCTGTTTTTT. The rearrangement links TRBV5-5 to TRBJ2-2; weak D call: TRBD1 (5 bases). V was cut by 1 base and J by 6 bases, with 10 bases left in between. From germline, CDR1 is SGHKS and CDR2 YYEKEE (reference sequence). This CDR3 has 14 residues.

V gene TRBV5-6 combines with J gene TRBJ2-1; D possibly corresponds to TRBD2 (5 bases). The CDR3 extends over 11 amino acids. Germline V CDR1 and CDR2: SGHDT, YYEEEE. Deletions cut 3 bases from V and 7 bases from J, with 5 bases between. CDR3 DNA sequence: TGTGCCAGCAGCTGGGAGAATGAGCAGTTCTTC. It codes for CASSWENEQFF.

The rearrangement joins TRBV6-1 to TRBJ2-7; 8 bases are shared with TRBD2. The CDR3 has 15 residues. V dropped 2 bases and J dropped 0; count of bases not matched to a gene: 3. Looked up from germline, CDR1 is MNHNS and CDR2 is SASEGT. The CDR3 spells CASSELLAASYEQYF. The DNA of the CDR3 is TGTGCCAGCAGTGAACTACTAGCGGCCTCCTACGAGCAGTACTTC.

The chain has TRBV29-1 and TRBJ2-4, with D possibly being TRBD1 (5 bases). Trimming stripped 0 bases from V and 1 base from J, with 16 bases between. CDR3 length: 17 residues. Germline V gives CDR1 SQVTM, CDR2 ANQGSEA. The CDR3 DNA is TGCAGCGTTGAAGATCCCCGGCAGGGTAGCGCCAAAAACATTCAGTACTTC. Amino acid sequence: CSVEDPRQGSAKNIQYF.

This clone showed up just a few times. The V gene is TRBV24-1, the J gene TRBJ2-7; D uncertain. This CDR3 is 15 amino acids long. The V end was cut by 3 bases, the J end by 3 bases, with 14 bases between. The germline gives CDR1 KGHDR, CDR2 SFDVKD. This CDR3 reads CATSDHTTPGYEQYF. CDR3 bases: TGTGCCACCAGTGATCATACGACACCCGGCTACGAGCAGTACTTC.

CDR3: CASSSATSPQHF. CDR3 nucleotides: TGTGCCAGCAGCTCCGCGACTAGCCCCCAGCATTTT. The rearrangement joins TRBV7-2 to TRBJ1-5, with no clear D. The CDR3 spans 12 residues. The ends were cut back, 4 bases at V and 10 bases at J, with 11 bases in the middle. Germline lookup yields CDR1 SGHTA and CDR2 FQGNSA. The variable domain in full, completed from reference TRBV7-2 and TRBJ1-5, reads GAGVSQSPSNKVTEKGKDVELRCDPISGHTALYWYRQSLGQGLEFLIYFQGNSAPDKSGLPSDRFSAERTGGSVSTLTIQRTQQEDSAVYLCASSSATSPQHFGDGTRLSIL.

The chain links TRBV18 to TRBJ1-1; no reliable D call. The CDR3 length is 14 residues. Germline CDR1 KGHSH, CDR2 LQKENI. Between the trimmed V and J ends, which lost 2 bases and 2 bases, there was a span of 9 bases. CDR3 in DNA: TGTGCCAGCTCACCATTGTCCTATAACACTGAAGCTTTCTTT. Encoded protein: CASSPLSYNTEAFF. Full variable domain (missing parts from reference TRBV18 and TRBJ1-1): NAGVMQNPRHLVRRRGQEARLRCSPMKGHSHVYWYRQLPEEGLKFMVYLQKENIIDESGMPKERFSAEFPKEGPSILRIQQVVRGDSAAYFCASSPLSYNTEAFFGQGTRLTVV.

This clone was detected once. The V and J genes are TRBV14 and TRBJ1-6; D is ambiguous. Looked up from germline, CDR1 is SGHDN and CDR2 is FVKESK. The CDR3 is 15 amino acids. The V gene lost 7 bases and the J gene lost 10 bases, with 20 bases spanning the gap. CDR3 nucleotide sequence: TGTGCCAGCAACCACCGCACAGAAAACGGATCACCCCTCCACTTT. Translated, it gives CASNHRTENGSPLHF.

This clone was picked up a small number of times. The chain recombines TRBV2 with TRBJ1-3; D remains ambiguous. Trimming stripped 7 bases from V and 0 bases from J, with 7 bases between. The CDR3 loop spans 13 amino acids. The germline gives CDR1 SNHLY, CDR2 FYNNEI. CDR3 in DNA: TGTGCCAGCACGGCGGACTCTGGAAACACCATATATTTT. Protein: CASTADSGNTIYF.

The rearrangement links TRBV7-3 to TRBJ2-2; TRBD2 agrees at 10 bases. Per the germline V gene, CDR1 is SGHTA and CDR2 is FQGTGA. J gave up 3 bases and V 5 bases, and 6 bases lay outside the gene matches. The CDR3 runs 16 residues. As DNA, the CDR3 is TGTGCCAGCAGCCCCCAGACTAGCGGGCACACCGGGGAGCTGTTTTTT. This sequence encodes CASSPQTSGHTGELFF.